These 27 T cell receptor beta chains share one sample of origin, sequenced in a study of T cell changes during pregnancy in multiple sclerosis. Assay used: immunoSEQ multiplex PCR; TCRdb lists only in-frame clones, some missing. The sample consists of 40,000 to 45,000 clones, nearly 90% of them appearing once. The sample was CD4+ T cells from peripheral blood mononuclear cells, taken in the first trimester of pregnancy. These receptors all come from a female donor with multiple sclerosis, enrolled in a pregnancy study.

V is TRBV29-1 and J is TRBJ2-5; D may be TRBD2 (6 bases). The CDR3 is made up of 14 amino acids. The V gene's germline CDR1 is SQVTM and CDR2 ANQGSEA. Trimming stripped 6 bases from V and 5 bases from J, with 19 bases between. The CDR3 loop reads CSVGRTLSGETQYF. In DNA, the CDR3 is TGCAGCGTGGGGAGGACCCTGAGTGGGGAGACCCAGTACTTC.

This chain links TRBV5-1 with TRBJ2-1, with 7 bases identical to TRBD1. The germline gives CDR1 SGHRS, CDR2 YFSETQ. This CDR3 is 15 amino acids long. V trimming: 4 bases; J trimming: 0 bases; junction bases outside the gene matches: 4. CDR3 amino acids: CASSIRDSSYNEQFF. The CDR3 bases are TGCGCCAGCAGCATCCGGGACAGCTCCTACAATGAGCAGTTCTTC.

The rearrangement links TRBV7-3 to TRBJ2-2; 11 bases align to TRBD2. Germline values: CDR1 SGHTA, CDR2 FQGTGA. The trim removed 5 bases at V and 7 bases at J, leaving 6 bases unmatched. The CDR3 covers 15 residues. The CDR3 loop reads CASSVAGGPIGELFF. The CDR3 region has the DNA TGTGCCAGCAGCGTAGCGGGAGGGCCCATCGGGGAGCTGTTTTTT.

The CDR3 protein is CASSSTGTDASGELFF. The CDR3 DNA reads as TGTGCCAGCAGTTCAACCGGGACAGACGCCTCCGGGGAGCTGTTTTTT. This rearrangement joins TRBV27 to TRBJ2-2; 7 positions match TRBD1. Looked up from germline, CDR1 is MNHEY and CDR2 is SMNVEV (reference sequence). J lost 6 bases, V lost 4 bases, and 11 bases had no gene match. There are 16 residues in the CDR3.

A single count supports this clone. This sequence joins TRBV7-3 and TRBJ2-3; 9 bases fit TRBD2. V was pared by 0 bases and J by 6 bases, with 1 base of the junction left unmatched. There are 14 residues in the CDR3. Looked up from germline, CDR1 is SGHTA and CDR2 is FQGTGA. CDR3 sequence reads: CASSLTSGSDTQYF. The CDR3 DNA reads TGTGCCAGCAGCTTAACTAGCGGGAGCGATACGCAGTATTTT. Full variable domain (remainder filled in from reference TRBV7-3 and TRBJ2-3): GAGVSQTPSNKVTEKGKYVELRCDPISGHTALYWYRQSLGQGPEFLIYFQGTGAADDSGLPNDRFFAVRPEGSVSTLKIQRTERGDSAVYLCASSLTSGSDTQYFGPGTRLTVL.

The chain has TRBV7-9 and TRBJ1-2, with D possibly matching TRBD1 (6 bases). The ends were cut back, 2 bases at V and 2 bases at J, with 9 bases in the middle. CDR3 length: 14 residues. Germline CDR1 reads SEHNR; CDR2 reads FQNEAQ (reference sequence). The CDR3: CASSLMQGNYGYTF. CDR3 sequence (DNA): TGTGCCAGCAGCTTAATGCAGGGGAACTATGGCTACACCTTC.

This clone is a singleton in its sample. The gene calls are TRBV2 and TRBJ2-2, with TRBD2 identical over 8 bases. The CDR3 is 16 residues long. With 5 bases clipped from V and 4 bases from J, the junction kept 9 bases outside the gene matches. Germline V gene sequence: CDR1 SNHLY, CDR2 FYNNEI. The CDR3 sequence is CASSFEAGDVTGELFF. Here the CDR3 DNA reads TGTGCCAGCAGTTTCGAAGCGGGAGACGTCACCGGGGAGCTGTTTTTT.

This clone was counted a single time. This chain uses TRBV6-1 with TRBJ2-7, with 7 bases aligning to TRBD2. The CDR3 runs 15 residues. V dropped 6 bases and J dropped 5; count of bases not matched to a gene: 13. CDR1 is MNHNS and CDR2 is SASEGT in the germline V gene. CDR3 nucleotide sequence: TGTGCCAGCAGACTAGCGCCTGTTAGGGTCCACGAGCAGTACTTC. Residues: CASRLAPVRVHEQYF.

This chain joins TRBV4-3 and TRBJ2-1; D remains unclear. V was pared by 0 bases and J by 3 bases, with 15 bases between. This CDR3 comprises 17 residues. Germline loops: CDR1 LGHNA, CDR2 YSLEER. CDR3 nucleotide sequence: TGCGCCAGCAGCCAAGAACTCTCGCTGCTAGTCTACAATGAGCAGTTCTTC. This codes for CASSQELSLLVYNEQFF.

This rearrangement joins TRBV6-5 to TRBJ2-4; TRBD2 agrees at 8 bases. Germline lookup yields CDR1 MNHEY and CDR2 SVGAGI. J was trimmed by 3 bases and V by 6 bases; bases with no gene match: 7. This CDR3 contains 15 residues. CDR3 residues: CASRDTSGGKNIQYF. In nucleotides, the CDR3 is TGTGCCAGCAGGGACACTAGCGGAGGCAAAAACATTCAGTACTTC.

This clone was observed a single time. The chain recombines TRBV19 with TRBJ1-3; 8 positions agree with TRBD1. CDR1 is LNHDA and CDR2 is SQIVND in the germline V gene (reference sequence). CDR3 length: 16 amino acids. The V segment lost 10 bases and the J segment 0 bases; nucleotides outside the gene matches: 11. CDR3: CATGSGTGYSGNTIYF. CDR3 in DNA: TGTGCCACAGGCTCCGGGACAGGATACTCTGGAAACACCATATATTTT.

V and J are TRBV6-5 and TRBJ1-2, with 8 bases that match TRBD1. The CDR3 runs 13 residues. V trimming: 8 bases; J trimming: 4 bases; junction bases outside the gene matches: 6. Germline-derived CDR1 and CDR2 are MNHEY and SVGAGI. This chain's CDR3 is CASVDGTGYGYTF. Written as DNA, the CDR3 is TGTGCCAGCGTAGACGGGACAGGCTATGGCTACACCTTC.

The chain recombines TRBV5-1 with TRBJ2-5, with TRBD1 as a possible D gene (7 bases). From germline, CDR1 is SGHRS and CDR2 YFSETQ. CDR3 length: 17 residues. V lost 2 bases and J lost 4, with 21 bases in between. CDR3 in amino acids: CASSFLGGGSLGETQYF. The DNA for the CDR3 is TGCGCCAGCAGCTTCCTTGGAGGGGGCAGCCTCGGAGAGACCCAGTACTTC.

The V and J genes are TRBV7-2 and TRBJ2-7, with a tentative D call TRBD1 (6 bases). Germline V CDR1 and CDR2: SGHTA, FQGNSA. Trimming removed 2 bases at V and 6 bases at J, with 14 bases between. The CDR3 is 14 residues long. For the CDR3, the DNA is TGTGCCAGCAGCTTAAGCCTTGTAGGGGGCGAGCAGTACTTC. The encoded protein is CASSLSLVGGEQYF.

The V gene is TRBV6-1, the J gene TRBJ1-4, with D tentatively TRBD1 (5 bases). The CDR3 is made up of 15 amino acids. CDR1 and CDR2 from the germline V gene are MNHNS and SASEGT. Trimming removed 2 bases at V and 1 base at J, with 8 bases between. The CDR3 nucleotides are TGTGCCAGCAGTGAAATGGGGGGAACTAATGAAAAACTGTTTTTT. Translation gives CASSEMGGTNEKLFF.

The chain recombines TRBV7-3 with TRBJ2-2, with 11 bases fitting TRBD2. The germline gives CDR1 SGHTA, CDR2 FQGTGA. This CDR3 comprises 16 residues. The ends lost 5 bases at V and 8 bases at J; junction bases unmatched: 10. The CDR3 is CASSQRGTSGAGELFF. The CDR3 DNA follows: TGTGCCAGCAGCCAAAGGGGGACTAGCGGAGCAGGGGAGCTGTTTTTT.

CDR3 sequence reads: CATSRDRGSGNTIYF. CDR3 nucleotide sequence: TGTGCCACCAGCAGAGACAGGGGCTCTGGAAACACCATATATTTT. This chain links TRBV15 with TRBJ1-3; possible D gene TRBD1, 6 bases. V dropped 0 bases and J dropped 0 bases, with 6 bases sitting between them. The germline V gene has CDR1 LNHNV and CDR2 YYDKDF (reference sequence). This CDR3 comprises 15 residues.

This sequence joins TRBV10-3 and TRBJ1-1, with a possible D match to TRBD1 (6 bases). V was pared by 7 bases and J by 3 bases, with 12 bases between. The CDR3 is 13 residues long. CDR1 and CDR2 from the germline V gene are ENHRY and SYGVKD. The CDR3 is CAIKGQIYTEAFF. The CDR3 DNA reads as TGTGCCATCAAAGGACAGATTTACACTGAAGCTTTCTTT.

The V gene is TRBV13, the J gene TRBJ2-7, with 7 bases that match TRBD1. The V and J ends lost 5 bases and 2 bases, in that order; junction bases with no gene match: 15. The CDR3 runs 17 residues. The germline gives CDR1 PRHDT, CDR2 FYEKMQ (reference sequence). DNA of the CDR3: TGTGCCAGCAGCCAAATTATAACCCGGGACAGTGCCTACGAGCAGTACTTC. As protein: CASSQIITRDSAYEQYF.

The chain has TRBV4-2 and TRBJ2-1; TRBD2 agrees at 8 bases. Germline CDR1 reads LGHNA; CDR2 reads YNFKEQ. The CDR3 covers 18 residues. The trim removed 0 bases at V and 9 bases at J, leaving 16 bases unmatched. The DNA of the CDR3 is TGTGCCAGCAGCCAAGATACGAGCGGGAGATCTTCTGGGTCTGAGCAGTTCTTC. It codes for CASSQDTSGRSSGSEQFF.

This clone appeared a few times. The rearrangement uses TRBV27 and TRBJ2-7, with D maybe TRBD1 (5 bases). The CDR3 has 12 amino acids. Trimming cost V 9 bases and J 0 bases, with 9 bases left between them. Looked up from germline, CDR1 is MNHEY and CDR2 is SMNVEV (reference sequence). The chain's CDR3 is CARPGLSYEQYF. In DNA form, the CDR3 reads TGTGCCAGACCAGGGCTCTCCTACGAGCAGTACTTC.

This chain uses TRBV11-2 with TRBJ1-1; the D gene is possibly TRBD1 (6 bases). Trimming removed 5 bases from V and 1 base from J, with 17 bases in between. Germline CDR1 SGHAT, CDR2 FQNNGV. CDR3 length: 16 amino acids. In DNA form, the CDR3 reads TGTGCCAGCAGCCCGGGGGGCGGGCAGACGAACACTGAAGCTTTCTTT. Translating gives CASSPGGGQTNTEAFF.

Only one count was recorded for this clone. The rearrangement uses TRBV11-1 and TRBJ2-2; maybe TRBD1 (5 bases). Trimming cost V 6 bases and J 6 bases, with 20 bases left between them. Per the germline V gene, CDR1 is SGHAT and CDR2 is FQDESV (reference sequence). The CDR3 consists of 16 residues. Written as DNA, the CDR3 is TGTGCCAGCAGACTCAGGGATGGATCTATTCCCGGGGAGCTGTTTTTT. Translated, it gives CASRLRDGSIPGELFF.

The V and J genes are TRBV6-6 and TRBJ1-4; possibly TRBD1 for D (6 bases). Germline CDR1 MNHNY, CDR2 SVGAGI (reference sequence). V lost 6 bases to trimming and J lost 3 bases, with 14 bases between them. CDR3 size: 15 residues. The CDR3 loop reads CASRSSGAANEKLFF. The CDR3 DNA is TGTGCCAGCAGGTCCTCAGGGGCAGCTAATGAAAAACTGTTTTTT.

V usage is TRBV5-8 and J usage is TRBJ1-2, with D possibly TRBD1 on 5 matching bases. Germline loops: CDR1 SGHTS, CDR2 YDEGEE. Trimming removed 5 bases at V and 4 bases at J, with 15 bases between. The CDR3 extends over 14 amino acids. The CDR3 DNA reads as TGTGCCAGCAGTGGGACTATCCGTCGCTATGGCTACACCTTC. Translated, it gives CASSGTIRRYGYTF.

This clone has only a few counts. Other DNA sequences from this sample encode an identical CDR3 as well. The chain recombines TRBV6-5 with TRBJ2-3; TRBD2 agrees at 11 bases. This CDR3 contains 16 residues. Germline V gene sequence: CDR1 MNHEY, CDR2 SVGAGI. The J segment lost 6 bases and the V segment lost 2 bases, leaving 7 bases of the junction unmatched. CDR3 bases: TGTGCCAGCAGTTACGGTACTAGCGGGGGTCGGGATACGCAGTATTTT. This gives the protein CASSYGTSGGRDTQYF.

The V and J genes are TRBV7-9 and TRBJ2-1, with TRBD2 identical over 14 bases. V was clipped by 6 bases and J by 6 bases; unmatched bases: 10. The CDR3 consists of 17 residues. Germline CDR1 reads SEHNR; CDR2 reads FQNEAQ (reference sequence). CDR3 loop: CASSRLKGLAGVNEQFF. The CDR3 DNA reads TGTGCCAGCAGTCGTCTTAAGGGACTAGCGGGAGTCAATGAGCAGTTCTTC.